The rows below give T cell receptor beta chains drawn from one sample of a study. TCRdb ran MiXCR on the 5' RACE reads and lists one entry per CDR3 protein. The table shows approximately 9,000 distinct CDR3 sequences, with 34% occurring only once. The sample comprised Tregs sorted from blood. The receptors originated from a female donor with breast cancer. Each CDR3 is given with its conserved first and last residue. A D gene is named only where the DNA matches it firmly. The size entry is marked missing in some rows and otherwise reads once, few, many or a size class.

D gene	J gene	clone size	V gene	CDR3 protein	CDR3 DNA
NA	TRBJ1-1	NA	TRBV27	CASGLQGVTEAFF	TGTGCCAGCGGTTTACAGGGTGTCACTGAAGCTTTCTTT
TRBD1	TRBJ2-1	few	TRBV5-1	CASSPTGYNEQFF	TGCGCCAGCAGCCCGACAGGGTACAATGAGCAGTTCTTC
NA	TRBJ1-5	few	TRBV4-2	CASSQGIQGGDSNQPQHF	TGTGCCAGCAGCCAAGGGATCCAGGGAGGGGATAGCAATCAGCCCCAGCATTTT
NA	TRBJ2-1	few	TRBV20-1	CSARDPLRAVYNEQFF	TGCAGTGCTAGAGATCCCTTGCGGGCGGTCTACAATGAGCAGTTCTTC
NA	TRBJ1-5	NA	TRBV4-2	CASSPHLSNQPQHF	TGTGCCAGCAGCCCCCACCTCAGCAATCAGCCCCAGCATTTT
TRBD2	TRBJ2-7	medium-sized	TRBV20-1	CSARPFKLAFYEQYF	TGCAGTGCCCGTCCTTTCAAACTAGCGTTCTACGAGCAGTACTTC
NA	TRBJ2-3	few	TRBV30	CAWSPGHTDTQYF	TGTGCCTGGAGTCCCGGACACACAGATACGCAGTATTTT
TRBD2	TRBJ2-1	NA	TRBV20-1	CSARDTNSGRSDEQFF	TGCAGTGCTAGAGATACAAATAGCGGGAGGTCAGATGAGCAGTTCTTC
NA	TRBJ2-3	NA	TRBV20-1	CSARDPRGNTDTQYF	TGCAGTGCTAGAGACCCTAGGGGGAACACAGATACGCAGTATTTT
NA	TRBJ2-1	once	TRBV29-1	CSVVLRGLDNEQFF	TGCAGCGTTGTTTTACGGGGCCTGGACAATGAGCAGTTCTTC
TRBD1	TRBJ1-5	medium-sized	TRBV20-1	CSASAGTGATSQPQHF	TGCAGTGCTAGCGCCGGGACAGGGGCGACTAGTCAGCCCCAGCATTTT